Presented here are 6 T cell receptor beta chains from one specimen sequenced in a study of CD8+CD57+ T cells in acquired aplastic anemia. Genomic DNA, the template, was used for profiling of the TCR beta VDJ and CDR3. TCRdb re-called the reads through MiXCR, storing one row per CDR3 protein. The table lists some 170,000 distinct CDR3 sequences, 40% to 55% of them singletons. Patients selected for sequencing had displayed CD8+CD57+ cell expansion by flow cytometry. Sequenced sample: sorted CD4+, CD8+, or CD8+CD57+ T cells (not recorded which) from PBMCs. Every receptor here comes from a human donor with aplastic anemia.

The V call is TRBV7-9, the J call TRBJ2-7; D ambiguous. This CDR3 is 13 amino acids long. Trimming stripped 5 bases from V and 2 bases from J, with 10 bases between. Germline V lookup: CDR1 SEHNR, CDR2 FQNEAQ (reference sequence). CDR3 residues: CASSPSSTYEQYF. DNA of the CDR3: TGTGCCAGCAGCCCCTCATCCACCTACGAGCAGTACTTC.

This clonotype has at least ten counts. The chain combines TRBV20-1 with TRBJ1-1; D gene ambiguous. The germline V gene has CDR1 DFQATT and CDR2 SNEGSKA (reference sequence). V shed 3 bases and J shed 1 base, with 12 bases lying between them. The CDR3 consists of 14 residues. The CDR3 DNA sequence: TGCAGTGCTAGGACCCAGGTTGGGAACACTGAAGCTTTCTTT. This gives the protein CSARTQVGNTEAFF.

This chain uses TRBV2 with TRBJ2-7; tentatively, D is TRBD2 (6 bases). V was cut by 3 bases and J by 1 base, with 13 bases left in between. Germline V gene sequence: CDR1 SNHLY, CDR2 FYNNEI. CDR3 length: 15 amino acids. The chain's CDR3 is CASSDSGSGSYEQYF. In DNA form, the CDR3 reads TGTGCCAGCAGTGATAGCGGAAGTGGGTCCTACGAGCAGTACTTC.

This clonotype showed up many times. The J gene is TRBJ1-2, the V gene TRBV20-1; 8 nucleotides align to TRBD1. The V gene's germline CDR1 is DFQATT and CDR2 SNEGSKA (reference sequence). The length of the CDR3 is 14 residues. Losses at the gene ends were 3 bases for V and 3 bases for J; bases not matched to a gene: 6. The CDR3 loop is CSASGQGAYYGYTF. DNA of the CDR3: TGCAGTGCTAGCGGGCAGGGGGCTTACTATGGCTACACCTTC.

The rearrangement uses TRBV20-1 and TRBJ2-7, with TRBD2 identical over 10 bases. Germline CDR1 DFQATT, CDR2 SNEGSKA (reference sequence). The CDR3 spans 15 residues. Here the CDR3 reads CSLQRTSGNSYEQYF. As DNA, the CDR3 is TGCAGCCTCCAACGAACTAGCGGGAACTCCTACGAGCAGTACTTC.

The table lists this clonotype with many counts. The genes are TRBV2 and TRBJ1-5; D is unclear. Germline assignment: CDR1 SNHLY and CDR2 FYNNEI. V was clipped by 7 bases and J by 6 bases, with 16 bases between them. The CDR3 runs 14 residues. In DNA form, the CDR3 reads TGTGCCAGCACTGTGGAGGTGGGCGGTCAGCCCCAGCATTTT. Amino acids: CASTVEVGGQPQHF.